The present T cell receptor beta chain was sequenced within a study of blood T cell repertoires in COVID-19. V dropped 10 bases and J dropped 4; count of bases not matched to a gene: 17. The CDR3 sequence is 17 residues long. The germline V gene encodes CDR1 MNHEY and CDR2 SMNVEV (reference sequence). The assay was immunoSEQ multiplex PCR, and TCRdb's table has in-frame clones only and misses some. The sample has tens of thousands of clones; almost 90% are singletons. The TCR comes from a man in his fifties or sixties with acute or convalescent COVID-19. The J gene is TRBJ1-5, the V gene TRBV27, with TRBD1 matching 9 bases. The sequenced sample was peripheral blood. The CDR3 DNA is TGTGCCACCAATTTCCTAGGCCCCGACAGGGGGAATCAGCCCCAGCATTTT. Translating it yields CATNFLGPDRGNQPQHF.